Each of the 17 T cell receptor beta chains below was sequenced from the same sample in a study of blood T cell repertoires in COVID-19. The assay was immunoSEQ multiplex PCR, and TCRdb's table has in-frame clones only and misses some. The sample has roughly 20,000 clones, about nine tenths seen once; the top ten hold around 25%. Input material: peripheral blood. These receptors all come from a human donor with active COVID-19. The donor label of this sample is uncertain.

This clone showed up just once. The chain links TRBV27 to TRBJ2-5, with 7 bases identical to TRBD1. This CDR3 has 13 amino acids. V shed 5 bases, J shed 4 bases, and the junction held 4 bases outside the gene matches. Germline V CDR1 and CDR2: MNHEY, SMNVEV (reference sequence). CDR3 sequence reads: CASSPDRVETQYF. CDR3 DNA sequence: TGTGCCAGCAGTCCCGACAGGGTAGAGACCCAGTACTTC.

The chain links TRBV27 to TRBJ2-7; possibly TRBD1 for D (5 bases). The germline gives CDR1 MNHEY, CDR2 SMNVEV (reference sequence). The CDR3 sequence is 14 residues long. Trimming left V 5 bases short and J 2 bases short, with 13 bases between. The CDR3 region is CASSPLTETYEQYF. The DNA of the CDR3 is TGTGCCAGCAGTCCATTGACAGAGACCTACGAGCAGTACTTC.

CDR3: CASSVRTLGADTQYF. As DNA, the CDR3 is TGTGCCAGCAGTGTCCGGACATTAGGGGCAGATACGCAGTATTTT. V usage is TRBV2 and J usage is TRBJ2-3, with a possible D match to TRBD1 (5 bases). Germline assignment: CDR1 SNHLY and CDR2 FYNNEI. V was trimmed by 4 bases and J by 4 bases, leaving 15 bases between them. This CDR3 is built from 15 residues. The full variable domain, in which reference TRBV2 and TRBJ2-3 provide the parts outside the CDR3, is EPEVTQTPSHQVTQMGQEVILRCVPISNHLYFYWYRQILGQKVEFLVSFYNNEISEKSEIFDDQFSVERPDGSNFTLKIRSTKLEDSAMYFCASSVRTLGADTQYFGPGTRLTVL.

The CDR3 sequence: CSVIISPQTDRVGAFGGYTF. The CDR3, as DNA: TGCAGCGTTATAATCTCCCCTCAGACCGACAGGGTGGGGGCGTTTGGTGGCTACACCTTC. The rearrangement links TRBV29-1 to TRBJ1-2, with 7 bases matching TRBD1. The CDR3 length is 20 residues. Germline loops: CDR1 SQVTM, CDR2 ANQGSEA. V trimming: 5 bases; J trimming: 7 bases; junction bases outside the gene matches: 31.

This chain uses TRBV28 with TRBJ2-7; possibly TRBD2 for D (6 bases). The germline V gene encodes CDR1 MDHEN and CDR2 SYDVKM. The CDR3 spans 14 residues. V lost 1 base and J lost 3, with 10 bases in between. The chain's CDR3 is CASSLYGGYYEQYF. CDR3 nucleotide sequence: TGTGCCAGCAGTTTATACGGGGGATACTACGAGCAGTACTTC.

This rearrangement joins TRBV28 to TRBJ2-5, with TRBD1 identical over 7 bases. The CDR3 sequence is 13 residues long. Germline assignment: CDR1 MDHEN and CDR2 SYDVKM. The J segment lost 3 bases and the V segment lost 7 bases, leaving 5 bases of the junction unmatched. CDR3 protein: CASTDREEETQYF. In nucleotides, the CDR3 is TGTGCCAGCACCGACAGGGAAGAAGAGACCCAGTACTTC.

On this clone: One end of the junction varies from germline; a read error may be responsible. The chain uses TRBV7-7 and TRBJ2-3; 8 bases line up with TRBD2. Germline CDR1 SSHAT, CDR2 FNYEAQ (reference sequence). This CDR3 has 15 residues. CDR3 DNA sequence: TGTGCTAGCAGCCCCACGCGGGGGGCCACAGATACGCAGTATTTT. It is translated as CASSPTRGATDTQYF.

V is TRBV10-2 and J is TRBJ2-7; D is possibly TRBD2 (6 bases). Trimming shortened V by 3 bases and J by 2 bases, and 14 bases separated the two germline ends. Per the germline V gene, CDR1 is WSHSY and CDR2 is SAAADI. The CDR3 has 15 amino acids. CDR3 residues: CASSELAGTTYEQYF. The CDR3 DNA reads as TGCGCCAGCAGTGAACTAGCAGGTACTACCTACGAGCAGTACTTC.

This clone was found a few times. The chain has TRBV19 and TRBJ1-1, with D unclear. CDR1 is LNHDA, CDR2 SQIVND, per germline (reference sequence). The CDR3 runs to 14 residues. With 1 base removed from V and 0 bases from J, the gap between germline ends came to 6 bases. DNA for the CDR3: TGTGCCAGTAGTATAGCACAGTTGAACACTGAAGCTTTCTTT. Its translation is CASSIAQLNTEAFF.

This clone was seen more than once but under ten times. The chain combines TRBV7-3 with TRBJ2-2; D not certain. V was pared by 2 bases and J by 6 bases, with 4 bases between. CDR1 and CDR2 (germline): SGHTA, FQGTGA. This CDR3 is 12 amino acids long. The CDR3: CASSLLPGELFF. The DNA for the CDR3 is TGTGCCAGCAGCTTACTTCCCGGGGAGCTGTTTTTT.

The chain recombines TRBV6-5 with TRBJ2-3; possibly TRBD2 for D (5 bases). Germline V gene sequence: CDR1 MNHEY, CDR2 SVGAGI. The CDR3 is 12 amino acids. Trimming took off 6 bases at V and 7 bases at J, with 11 bases between the two ends. The CDR3 DNA reads TGTGCCAGCAGCCTACCGGGGAATACGCAGTATTTT. This translates into CASSLPGNTQYF.

This chain uses TRBV25-1 with TRBJ2-5; 9 nucleotides match TRBD1. The CDR3 contains 13 residues. V lost 8 bases, J lost 5 bases, and 6 bases stayed unmatched. The germline V gene has CDR1 MGHDK and CDR2 SYGVNS. CDR3: CASGDRVGETQYF. CDR3 in DNA: TGTGCCAGCGGGGACAGGGTAGGGGAGACCCAGTACTTC.

The CDR3 reads CASSPLPDSEQFF. CDR3 sequence (DNA): TGTGCCAGCAGCCCCCTTCCCGACTCTGAGCAGTTCTTC. The genes are TRBV12-3 or TRBV12-4 and TRBJ2-1; no reliable D call. The CDR3 spans 13 residues. V shed 6 bases and J shed 9 bases, with 15 bases lying between them.

The gene calls are TRBV6-1 and TRBJ2-3, with 10 bases aligning to TRBD2. This CDR3 contains 16 residues. In germline, CDR1 is MNHNS, CDR2 SASEGT. The J segment lost 4 bases and the V segment lost 4 bases, leaving 8 bases of the junction unmatched. CDR3 bases: TGTGCCAGCAGTGGGACCAGCGGGAGGGGGTCAGATACGCAGTATTTT. Its protein product is CASSGTSGRGSDTQYF.

The chain couples TRBV3-1 (or the pseudogene TRBV3-2) to TRBJ2-5; D uncertain. The V gene's germline CDR1 is LGHDT and CDR2 YNNKEL (reference sequence). V lost 6 bases and J lost 2, with 4 bases in between. The CDR3 is 11 amino acids. The CDR3 loop reads CASSRQETQYF. The CDR3 nucleotides read TGTGCCAGCAGTCGTCAAGAGACCCAGTACTTC.

This clone was found once. The rearrangement joins TRBV5-4 to TRBJ1-1; 8 bases are shared with TRBD1. This CDR3 is built from 14 residues. Germline trimming cut 4 bases from V and 5 bases from J; bases unmatched to any gene: 7. The germline CDR1 and CDR2 sequences are SGHNT and YYREEE (reference sequence). CDR3 in DNA: TGTGCCAGCAGCGCGGACAGGGTGGGAACTGAAGCTTTCTTT. Translating it yields CASSADRVGTEAFF. The full variable domain, its missing parts supplied by reference TRBV5-4 and TRBJ1-1, is ETGVTQSPTHLIKTRGQQVTLRCSSQSGHNTVSWYQQALGQGPQFIFQYYREEENGRGNFPPRFSGLQFPNYSSELNVNALELDDSALYLCASSADRVGTEAFFGQGTRLTVV.

The rearrangement links TRBV5-8 to TRBJ1-2; 9 bases agree with TRBD1. V was pared by 1 base and J by 6 bases, with 7 bases of the junction left unmatched. The CDR3 sequence is 15 residues long. Germline V gene data show CDR1 as SGHTS and CDR2 as YDEGEE. The CDR3 DNA sequence: TGTGCCAGCAGCTTGAACGGACAGGGGTTGAATGGCTACACCTTC. It codes for CASSLNGQGLNGYTF.